The clone carrying this T cell receptor (beta chain) was recorded once. The CDR3 is 15 amino acids. Per germline, CDR1 MDHEN and CDR2 SYDVKM. The trim removed 4 bases at V and 4 bases at J, leaving 8 bases unmatched. This entry belongs to a study of T cell changes during pregnancy in multiple sclerosis. The data were produced by immunoSEQ multiplex PCR, yet TCRdb's version contains in-frame clones alone and is incomplete. The sample carries about 75,000 clones, nearly 95% recorded once. This rearrangement joins TRBV28 to TRBJ1-1; 8 positions match TRBD1. The TCR comes from a female donor with multiple sclerosis, enrolled in a pregnancy study. The specimen was CD4+ T cells from peripheral blood mononuclear cells, collected after pregnancy. In DNA form, the CDR3 reads TGTGCCAGCAGTTCCCGAGGACAGGGTTTCACTGAAGCTTTCTTT. Amino acids: CASSSRGQGFTEAFF.